This T cell receptor (beta chain) was sequenced for a study of identical twins. Study results and caveats: There was more out-of-frame TCR alpha sharing in monozygotic twins than models estimated. Fewer insertions were carried by abundant cord blood beta clonotypes, but none was seen in memory repertoires.

The CDR3 runs to 17 residues. The ends lost 1 base at V and 1 base at J; junction bases unmatched: 7. The germline V gene has CDR1 LNHNV and CDR2 YYDKDF (reference sequence). It was template switching that added a universal primer site, and there were unique molecular identifiers on the cDNA. TCRdb passed the 5' RACE reads through MiXCR, listing each CDR3 protein once. Among 200,000 or so distinct CDR3 sequences listed, around 6.9% were seen once. Comment on this clonotype: What it binds is not known.

This sample also appeared in a second study, on yellow fever vaccine responses in identical twins. That paper states: Twins' vaccine T cell responses were reported to seem partly convergent and partly personalized.

The sequence came from a woman under 30 in good health. This chain joins TRBV15 and TRBJ2-5; TRBD2 matches 9 bases. The source material was memory (CD45RO+) T cells sorted from blood. CDR3 amino acids: CATSRVSGSGGQETQYF. The CDR3 DNA reads TGTGCCACCAGCAGAGTTAGTGGTAGCGGGGGCCAAGAGACCCAGTACTTC. Looking up the rest from reference TRBV15 and TRBJ2-5 gives the full variable domain: DAMVIQNPRYQVTQFGKPVTLSCSQTLNHNVMYWYQQKSSQAPKLLFHYYDKDFNNEADTPDNFQSRRPNTSFCFLDIRSPGLGDTAMYLCATSRVSGSGGQETQYFGPGTRLLVL.